These 26 T cell receptor beta chains originate from one sample sequenced in a study of OX40 agonist ivuxolimab in advanced cancers. Assay used: immunoSEQ multiplex PCR; TCRdb lists only in-frame clones, some missing. The sample contains approximately 29,000 clones, roughly three quarters of which appear only once. The starting material was CD4+ or CD8+ T cells sorted from blood, obtained in a trial of the OX40 agonist ivuxolimab. The origin of the receptors is an adult with an advanced solid tumor such as melanoma, head and neck, liver or kidney cancer.

The V gene is TRBV4-1, the J gene TRBJ2-5, with a weak D call TRBD1 (6 bases). The CDR3 runs to 14 residues. The V end was cut by 1 base, the J end by 9 bases, with 15 bases between. In germline, CDR1 is MGHRA, CDR2 YSYEKL. The DNA for the CDR3 is TGCGCCAGCAGCCAAGGAGGGGGTATTTTGCCCCAGTACTTC. This gives the protein CASSQGGGILPQYF.

The chain is built from TRBV6-1 and TRBJ2-3; D call uncertain. Germline loops: CDR1 MNHNS, CDR2 SASEGT. The CDR3 is 15 residues long. V lost 4 bases and J lost 3, with 14 bases in between. CDR3 in amino acids: CASSGAPSWTDTQYF. The DNA for the CDR3 is TGTGCCAGCAGTGGGGCCCCAAGTTGGACAGATACGCAGTATTTT.

This clone showed up just once. V and J are TRBV5-4 and TRBJ2-2; 10 bases fit TRBD2. V lost 4 bases and J lost 3; bases outside the gene matches: 9. The CDR3 totals 17 residues. The germline CDR1 and CDR2 sequences are SGHNT and YYREEE (reference sequence). CDR3 residues: CASSRFTSGADTGELFF. Here the CDR3 DNA reads TGTGCCAGCAGCCGATTTACTAGCGGGGCAGACACCGGGGAGCTGTTTTTT. The whole variable domain, remainder taken from reference TRBV5-4 and TRBJ2-2, is ETGVTQSPTHLIKTRGQQVTLRCSSQSGHNTVSWYQQALGQGPQFIFQYYREEENGRGNFPPRFSGLQFPNYSSELNVNALELDDSALYLCASSRFTSGADTGELFFGEGSRLTVL.

The chain combines TRBV30 with TRBJ2-3; 12 nucleotides agree with TRBD2. The CDR3 is made up of 14 amino acids. The V gene's germline CDR1 is GTSNPN and CDR2 SVGIG (reference sequence). The junction had 0 bases not matched to a gene; V was cut back by 2 bases and J by 3 bases. The CDR3 loop is CAWSTSGRTDTQYF. CDR3 DNA sequence: TGTGCCTGGAGTACTAGCGGGAGGACAGATACGCAGTATTTT. The full variable domain, with the rest looked up from reference TRBV30 and TRBJ2-3, is SQTIHQWPATLVQPVGSPLSLECTVEGTSNPNLYWYRQAAGRGLQLLFYSVGIGQISSEVPQNLSASRPQDRQFILSSKKLLLSDSGFYLCAWSTSGRTDTQYFGPGTRLTVL.

The genes are TRBV28 and TRBJ1-5; D possibly corresponds to TRBD1 (6 bases). Germline assignment: CDR1 MDHEN and CDR2 SYDVKM. Between the trimmed V and J ends, which lost 6 bases and 3 bases, there was a span of 15 bases. This CDR3 spans 15 amino acids. This CDR3 is CASSVPQGHNQPQHF. The CDR3 bases are TGTGCCAGCAGCGTTCCACAGGGCCACAATCAGCCCCAGCATTTT.

The gene calls are TRBV7-2 and TRBJ1-2, with 7 positions matching TRBD1. V lost 1 base, J lost 5 bases, and 4 bases stayed unmatched. Germline CDR1 and CDR2: SGHTA and FQGNSA. The CDR3 contains 14 residues. The CDR3 region has the DNA TGTGCCAGCAGCTTAGGAGGACAGGCATATGGCTACACCTTC. Residues: CASSLGGQAYGYTF.

The rearrangement links TRBV7-9 to TRBJ1-6; TRBD1 matches 7 bases. This CDR3 comprises 16 residues. V was pared by 4 bases and J by 10 bases, with 13 bases of the junction left unmatched. Germline V gives CDR1 SEHNR, CDR2 FQNEAQ (reference sequence). CDR3 region: CASSSPITGVGSPLHF. CDR3 in DNA: TGTGCCAGCAGCTCCCCTATAACAGGGGTAGGGTCACCCCTCCACTTT. Using reference TRBV7-9 and TRBJ1-6 for the parts outside the CDR3, the full variable domain is DTGVSQNPRHKITKRGQNVTFRCDPISEHNRLYWYRQTLGQGPEFLTYFQNEAQLEKSRLLSDRFSAERPKGSFSTLEIQRTEQGDSAMYLCASSSPITGVGSPLHFGNGTRLTVT.

This clone was counted once. The V and J genes are TRBV27 and TRBJ2-6; no firm D call. CDR3 length equals 15 residues. CDR1 and CDR2 (germline): MNHEY, SMNVEV (reference sequence). Deletions cut 0 bases from V and 2 bases from J, with 5 bases between. In DNA form, the CDR3 reads TGTGCCAGCAGTTTATCGACCGCTGGGGCCAACGTCCTGACTTTC. Translation: CASSLSTAGANVLTF. Full variable domain (missing parts from reference TRBV27 and TRBJ2-6): EAQVTQNPRYLITVTGKKLTVTCSQNMNHEYMSWYRQDPGLGLRQIYYSMNVEVTDKGDVPEGYKVSRKEKRNFPLILESPSPNQTSLYFCASSLSTAGANVLTFGAGSRLTVL.

The chain joins TRBV10-3 to TRBJ1-2, with D possibly TRBD1 on 6 matching bases. There are 13 residues in the CDR3. From germline, CDR1 is ENHRY and CDR2 SYGVKD. V lost 8 bases to trimming and J lost 5 bases, with 15 bases between them. CDR3 nucleotides: TGTGCCATCGCCGGGACGGGACATTATGGCTACACCTTC. Its protein product is CAIAGTGHYGYTF.

This clone was seen once. The V call is TRBV7-9, the J call TRBJ1-1; TRBD1 aligns across 12 bases. The CDR3 consists of 16 residues. Germline CDR1 SEHNR, CDR2 FQNEAQ (reference sequence). The V gene end was trimmed by 5 bases and the J gene end by 0 bases; junction bases not matched to a gene: 4. The CDR3 reads CASSPGTGGMNTEAFF. The CDR3 coding sequence is TGTGCCAGCAGCCCCGGGACAGGGGGCATGAACACTGAAGCTTTCTTT.

This clone turned up a few times. This chain connects TRBV19 to TRBJ1-2; 8 bases map to TRBD1. CDR1 LNHDA and CDR2 SQIVND come from the germline V gene (reference sequence). Trimming removed 4 bases from V and 8 bases from J; junction bases left unmatched: 15. This CDR3 has 16 amino acids. CDR3 residues: CASSTGQGSFSRGYTF. CDR3 in DNA: TGTGCCAGTAGTACAGGACAGGGTAGCTTCTCCCGGGGCTACACCTTC.

This sequence joins TRBV11-2 and TRBJ1-6; D call uncertain. The V end was cut by 0 bases, the J end by 9 bases, with 6 bases between. The CDR3 spans 13 residues. The germline CDR1 and CDR2 sequences are SGHAT and FQNNGV. The CDR3 here is CASSLDHGSPLHF. CDR3 DNA: TGTGCCAGCAGCTTAGATCATGGTTCACCCCTCCACTTT.

The chain recombines TRBV7-2 with TRBJ1-5; TRBD1 agrees at 9 bases. The J segment lost 5 bases and the V segment lost 8 bases, leaving 4 bases of the junction unmatched. Germline V CDR1 and CDR2: SGHTA, FQGNSA. The CDR3 is 13 residues long. CDR3 region: CASSGQGYQPQHF. The CDR3 nucleotides are TGTGCCAGCTCCGGACAGGGGTATCAGCCCCAGCATTTT.

This chain connects TRBV7-9 to TRBJ1-4; D unclear. Deletions cut 5 bases from V and 4 bases from J, with 20 bases between. The CDR3 length is 17 residues. Germline V gives CDR1 SEHNR, CDR2 FQNEAQ (reference sequence). CDR3 sequence (DNA): TGTGCCAGCAGCCCTCCCGGCGGAGGCCTCGTTAATGAAAAACTGTTTTTT. Translating gives CASSPPGGGLVNEKLFF. The whole variable domain, remainder taken from reference TRBV7-9 and TRBJ1-4, is DTGVSQNPRHKITKRGQNVTFRCDPISEHNRLYWYRQTLGQGPEFLTYFQNEAQLEKSRLLSDRFSAERPKGSFSTLEIQRTEQGDSAMYLCASSPPGGGLVNEKLFFGSGTQLSVL.

Here the CDR3 reads CAWSVQGAQPQHF. CDR3 bases: TGTGCCTGGAGTGTACAAGGAGCTCAGCCCCAGCATTTT. The chain recombines TRBV30 with TRBJ1-5, with D unclear. CDR1 GTSNPN and CDR2 SVGIG come from the germline V gene (reference sequence). The length of the CDR3 is 13 residues. With 0 bases removed from V and 6 bases from J, the gap between germline ends came to 9 bases.

The chain has TRBV18 and TRBJ2-7; no clear D gene. V shed 2 bases and J shed 0 bases, with 14 bases lying between them. Germline V gives CDR1 KGHSH, CDR2 LQKENI. The CDR3 runs to 16 residues. The CDR3, as DNA: TGTGCCAGCTCACCAAGTTTAGCCAGTGTCTCCTACGAGCAGTACTTC. It yields the protein CASSPSLASVSYEQYF. The full variable domain, with the rest looked up from reference TRBV18 and TRBJ2-7, is NAGVMQNPRHLVRRRGQEARLRCSPMKGHSHVYWYRQLPEEGLKFMVYLQKENIIDESGMPKERFSAEFPKEGPSILRIQQVVRGDSAAYFCASSPSLASVSYEQYFGPGTRLTVT.

The chain is built from TRBV18 and TRBJ2-3; D unclear. The CDR3 sequence is 14 residues long. The V end was cut by 1 base, the J end by 2 bases, with 7 bases between. In germline, CDR1 is KGHSH, CDR2 LQKENI. CDR3 amino acids: CASSPLGPTDTQYF. The CDR3 bases are TGTGCCAGCTCACCACTAGGGCCCACAGATACGCAGTATTTT.

The V call is TRBV7-9, the J call TRBJ1-1; D is uncertain. The V gene's germline CDR1 is SEHNR and CDR2 FQNEAQ (reference sequence). CDR3 size: 14 residues. Trimming left V 6 bases short and J 2 bases short, with 13 bases between. CDR3: CASSAYLGNTEAFF. DNA for the CDR3: TGTGCCAGCAGTGCATACCTGGGCAACACTGAAGCTTTCTTT.

CDR3 bases: TGTGCCAGCGGTAACTGGAATCAGCCCCAGCATTTT. This sequence encodes CASGNWNQPQHF. The V gene is TRBV27, the J gene TRBJ1-5; D remains ambiguous. There are 12 residues in the CDR3. Germline CDR1 and CDR2: MNHEY and SMNVEV (reference sequence). V was clipped by 8 bases and J by 4 bases, with 9 bases between them.

The V call is TRBV27, the J call TRBJ2-7, with 7 bases aligning to TRBD2. Germline CDR1 reads MNHEY; CDR2 reads SMNVEV (reference sequence). J gave up 2 bases and V 0 bases, and 4 bases lay outside the gene matches. This CDR3 comprises 15 residues. CDR3 amino acids: CASSLSPGGPYEQYF. The CDR3 coding sequence is TGTGCCAGCAGTTTATCTCCGGGGGGACCCTACGAGCAGTACTTC.

The chain combines TRBV5-8 with TRBJ1-2; TRBD1 agrees at 10 bases. Germline V gives CDR1 SGHTS, CDR2 YDEGEE. The V gene end was trimmed by 4 bases and the J gene end by 4 bases; junction bases not matched to a gene: 4. The CDR3 is made up of 14 amino acids. The DNA for the CDR3 is TGTGCCAGCAGCCGGACAGGGGGAGGCTATGGCTACACCTTC. Amino acid sequence: CASSRTGGGYGYTF.

The genes are TRBV7-9 and TRBJ1-4; TRBD1 matches 8 bases. Germline V lookup: CDR1 SEHNR, CDR2 FQNEAQ (reference sequence). The CDR3 totals 14 residues. Germline trimming cut 6 bases from V and 3 bases from J; bases unmatched to any gene: 3. The CDR3 coding sequence is TGTGCCAGCAGTTCACAGGGGGCTAATGAAAAACTGTTTTTT. Protein product: CASSSQGANEKLFF.

The chain links TRBV5-1 to TRBJ2-1; possibly TRBD2 for D (6 bases). Germline CDR1 reads SGHRS; CDR2 reads YFSETQ. The CDR3 contains 14 residues. The germline V and J ends were trimmed by 1 base and 3 bases, with 8 bases remaining between them. CDR3 protein: CASSLRGYYNEQFF. CDR3 sequence (DNA): TGCGCCAGCAGCTTGCGGGGGTACTACAATGAGCAGTTCTTC.

This chain uses TRBV19 with TRBJ2-7, with 11 bases that match TRBD1. Looked up from germline, CDR1 is LNHDA and CDR2 is SQIVND (reference sequence). The trim removed 0 bases at V and 6 bases at J, leaving 4 bases unmatched. There are 15 residues in the CDR3. CDR3 residues: CASSIEGTGGAEQYF. The CDR3 DNA sequence: TGTGCCAGTAGTATAGAGGGGACAGGGGGTGCCGAGCAGTACTTC.

This chain links TRBV6-5 with TRBJ1-5, with D possibly TRBD1 on 6 matching bases. Per the germline V gene, CDR1 is MNHEY and CDR2 is SVGAGI. The CDR3 sequence is 12 residues long. V lost 10 bases and J lost 3, with 10 bases in between. CDR3 in DNA: TGTGCCACCCAGGGGCCCAATCAGCCCCAGCATTTT. As protein: CATQGPNQPQHF.

The chain is built from TRBV29-1 and TRBJ1-1; no reliable D call. The CDR3 is made up of 13 amino acids. V was clipped by 7 bases and J by 6 bases, with 18 bases between them. Germline values: CDR1 SQVTM, CDR2 ANQGSEA. In nucleotides, the CDR3 is TGCAGCGCATTGTATCGTTTTGGGGCTGAAGCTTTCTTT. Protein sequence: CSALYRFGAEAFF.